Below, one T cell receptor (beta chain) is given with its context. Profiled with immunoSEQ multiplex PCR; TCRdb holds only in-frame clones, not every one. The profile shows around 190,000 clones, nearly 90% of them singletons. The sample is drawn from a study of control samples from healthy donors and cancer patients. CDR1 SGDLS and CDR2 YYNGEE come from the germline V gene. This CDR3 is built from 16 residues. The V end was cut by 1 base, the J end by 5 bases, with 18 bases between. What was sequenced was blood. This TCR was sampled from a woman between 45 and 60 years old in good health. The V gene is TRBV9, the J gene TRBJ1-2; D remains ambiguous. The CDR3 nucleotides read TGTGCCAGCAGCGTATCCCCCTCGTCAGGATTTTATGGCTACACCTTC. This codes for CASSVSPSSGFYGYTF.